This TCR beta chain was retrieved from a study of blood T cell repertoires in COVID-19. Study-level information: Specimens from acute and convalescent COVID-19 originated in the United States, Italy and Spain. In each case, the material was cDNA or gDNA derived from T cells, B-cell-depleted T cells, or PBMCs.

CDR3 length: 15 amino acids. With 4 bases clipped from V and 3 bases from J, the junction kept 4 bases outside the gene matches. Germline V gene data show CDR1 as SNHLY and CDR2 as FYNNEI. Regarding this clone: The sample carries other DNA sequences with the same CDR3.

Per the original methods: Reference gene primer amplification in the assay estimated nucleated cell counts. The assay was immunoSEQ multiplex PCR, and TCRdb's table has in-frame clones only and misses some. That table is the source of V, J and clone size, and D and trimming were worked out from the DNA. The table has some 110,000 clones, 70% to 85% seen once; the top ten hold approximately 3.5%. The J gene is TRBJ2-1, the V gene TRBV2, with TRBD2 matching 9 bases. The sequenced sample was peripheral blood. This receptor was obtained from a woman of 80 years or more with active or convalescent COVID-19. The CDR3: CASSARGGGYNEQFF. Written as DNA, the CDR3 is TGTGCCAGCAGTGCGCGCGGGGGGGGCTACAATGAGCAGTTCTTC.